One and the same sample provided the 13 T cell receptor beta chains below, sequenced in a study of shared clonotypes between healthy human individuals. Clones were sequenced by immunoSEQ multiplex PCR, and TCRdb holds only the in-frame ones, with some missing. The sample yields about 990,000 clones, around 82% seen once. Material for sequencing was memory CD4+ T cells from PBMCs. Subset given: CD45RA-negative fraction. The receptors were gathered from a man aged 18 to 30 in good health. Some clones in this sample may be carry-over from other donors' samples.

This chain joins TRBV5-6 and TRBJ2-1, with a possible D match to TRBD2 (7 bases). V dropped 4 bases and J dropped 8 bases, with 19 bases sitting between them. Germline-derived CDR1 and CDR2 are SGHDT and YYEEEE. The CDR3 totals 15 residues. Here the CDR3 reads CASSPTGAGRDEQFF. CDR3 bases: TGTGCCAGCAGCCCGACAGGCGCTGGGAGGGATGAGCAGTTCTTC.

The chain employs TRBV29-1 and TRBJ2-1; 13 nucleotides match TRBD2. The CDR3 sequence is 19 residues long. Unmatched junction bases numbered 14, after V lost 6 bases and J lost 0 bases. Germline V gene lookup returns CDR1 SQVTM and CDR2 ANQGSEA. CDR3: CSVKPLAGGRYISYNEQFF. Here the CDR3 DNA reads TGCAGCGTGAAGCCACTAGCGGGAGGGCGCTATATCTCCTACAATGAGCAGTTCTTC.

This clone was observed many times. The chain recombines TRBV29-1 with TRBJ2-1, with TRBD2 matching over 9 bases. Germline lookup yields CDR1 SQVTM and CDR2 ANQGSEA. The CDR3 sequence is 11 residues long. With V trimmed by 4 bases and J by 8 bases, 0 bases remained unmatched. The CDR3 DNA reads as TGCAGCGTTGCTAGCGGGGATGAGCAGTTCTTC. This translates into CSVASGDEQFF.

The V call is TRBV7-8, the J call TRBJ2-7, with TRBD1 as a possible D gene (7 bases). Germline CDR1 reads SGHVS; CDR2 reads FQNEAQ. Between the trimmed V and J ends, which lost 7 bases and 5 bases, there was a span of 18 bases. The CDR3 totals 14 residues. The CDR3 is CASTLGGRGDEQYF. In DNA form, the CDR3 reads TGTGCCAGCACCCTAGGGGGCAGGGGGGACGAGCAGTACTTC. The full variable domain, with the rest looked up from reference TRBV7-8 and TRBJ2-7, is GAGVSQSPRYKVAKRGQDVALRCDPISGHVSLFWYQQALGQGPEFLTYFQNEAQLDKSGLPSDRFFAERPEGSVSTLKIQRTQQEDSAVYLCASTLGGRGDEQYFGPGTRLTVT.

V usage is TRBV7-2 and J usage is TRBJ1-2, with D perhaps TRBD1 (5 bases). This CDR3 comprises 14 residues. From germline, CDR1 is SGHTA and CDR2 FQGNSA. Trimming pared 5 bases from V and 7 bases from J, leaving 17 bases between. The CDR3 region has the DNA TGTGCCAGCAGCCGCCGGGACGAAATCGGTGGCTACACCTTC. Translated, it gives CASSRRDEIGGYTF.

This rearrangement joins TRBV7-9 to TRBJ2-1; possibly TRBD2 for D (5 bases). Germline CDR1 SEHNR, CDR2 FQNEAQ (reference sequence). Deletions cut 1 base from V and 3 bases from J, with 13 bases between. This CDR3 comprises 16 residues. In DNA form, the CDR3 reads TGTGCCAGCAGCTTAGTTTTCCAGCGGATCTACAATGAGCAGTTCTTC. Protein: CASSLVFQRIYNEQFF. Based on the CDR3 plus reference TRBV7-9 and TRBJ2-1, the full variable domain is DTGVSQNPRHKITKRGQNVTFRCDPISEHNRLYWYRQTLGQGPEFLTYFQNEAQLEKSRLLSDRFSAERPKGSFSTLEIQRTEQGDSAMYLCASSLVFQRIYNEQFFGPGTRLTVL.

The chain employs TRBV5-8 and TRBJ1-6; 7 nucleotides agree with TRBD1. This CDR3 contains 16 residues. Germline values: CDR1 SGHTS, CDR2 YDEGEE. V shed 4 bases and J 0 bases; nucleotides not matched to a gene: 4. The CDR3 region has the DNA TGTGCCAGCAGCCCGCGACAGGGCTCCTATAATTCACCCCTCCACTTT. It is translated as CASSPRQGSYNSPLHF. Variable domain in full (rest from reference TRBV5-8 and TRBJ1-6): EAGVTQSPTHLIKTRGQQATLRCSPISGHTSVYWYQQALGLGLQFLLWYDEGEERNRGNFPPRFSGRQFPNYSSELNVNALELEDSALYLCASSPRQGSYNSPLHFGNGTRLTVT.

This clone showed up just a few times. The sample holds other DNA sequences that translate to the same CDR3. The V call is TRBV20-1, the J call TRBJ2-2; D remains unclear. V lost 3 bases to trimming and J lost 5 bases, with 4 bases between them. The germline CDR1 and CDR2 sequences are DFQATT and SNEGSKA (reference sequence). This CDR3 is 11 amino acids long. The CDR3 nucleotides read TGCAGTGCTAGCCGAACCGGGGAGCTGTTTTTT. Its translation: CSASRTGELFF.

This clone was found many times. This chain links TRBV10-3 with TRBJ2-7, with 7 positions matching TRBD2. With V trimmed by 11 bases and J by 6 bases, 13 bases remained unmatched. The CDR3 sequence is 13 residues long. The V gene's germline CDR1 is ENHRY and CDR2 SYGVKD. The CDR3: CAVAREPGSEQYF. CDR3 bases: TGTGCCGTCGCGCGGGAGCCAGGGAGCGAGCAGTACTTC.

This sequence joins TRBV10-3 and TRBJ2-7, with D perhaps TRBD1 (6 bases). CDR1 and CDR2 from the germline V gene are ENHRY and SYGVKD. Trimming pared 4 bases from V and 5 bases from J, leaving 9 bases between. The CDR3 runs to 12 residues. The CDR3 sequence: CAISAGVNEQYF. The DNA for the CDR3 is TGTGCCATCAGTGCAGGGGTCAACGAGCAGTACTTC.

This clone was recorded a few times. The chain recombines TRBV10-1 with TRBJ1-1; TRBD1 is a possible D gene (6 bases). Trimming cost V 5 bases and J 8 bases, with 12 bases left between them. Germline assignment: CDR1 WNHNN and CDR2 SYGVQD (reference sequence). The CDR3 is 12 residues long. The CDR3 sequence is CASSFGQSEAFF. In DNA form, the CDR3 reads TGCGCCAGCAGTTTCGGACAGTCAGAAGCTTTCTTT.

The CDR3 coding sequence is TGTGCCAGCAGCCAATTGGGCAGGGACGTTTCACCCCTCCACTTT. Encoded protein: CASSQLGRDVSPLHF. The chain is built from TRBV4-2 and TRBJ1-6, with D tentatively TRBD1 (5 bases). The CDR3 is 15 residues long. CDR1 LGHNA and CDR2 YNFKEQ come from the germline V gene. The V and J ends lost 2 bases and 9 bases respectively, with 14 bases between them.

Worth noting for this clone: Germline and junction disagree at one end, which may indicate a read error. V and J are TRBV9 and TRBJ1-3, with 7 bases matching TRBD1. The V gene's germline CDR1 is SGDLS and CDR2 YYNGEE. The CDR3 is made up of 16 amino acids. CDR3 coding DNA: TGTGCCAGCAGAAGACAGGGTGATACCTCTGGAGACACCATATATTTT. This codes for CASRRQGDTSGDTIYF.